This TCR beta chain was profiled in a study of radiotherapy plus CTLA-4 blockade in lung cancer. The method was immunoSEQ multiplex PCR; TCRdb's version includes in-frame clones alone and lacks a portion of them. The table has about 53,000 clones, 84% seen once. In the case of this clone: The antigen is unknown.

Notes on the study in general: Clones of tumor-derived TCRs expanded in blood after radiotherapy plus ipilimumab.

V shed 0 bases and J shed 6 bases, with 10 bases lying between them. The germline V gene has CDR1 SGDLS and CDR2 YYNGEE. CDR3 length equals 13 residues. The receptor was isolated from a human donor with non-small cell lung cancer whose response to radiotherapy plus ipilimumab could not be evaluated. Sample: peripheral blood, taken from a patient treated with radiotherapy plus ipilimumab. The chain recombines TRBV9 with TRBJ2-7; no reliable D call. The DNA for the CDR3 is TGTGCCAGCAGCGTAGATCCATCGGGCGAGCAGTACTTC. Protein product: CASSVDPSGEQYF.